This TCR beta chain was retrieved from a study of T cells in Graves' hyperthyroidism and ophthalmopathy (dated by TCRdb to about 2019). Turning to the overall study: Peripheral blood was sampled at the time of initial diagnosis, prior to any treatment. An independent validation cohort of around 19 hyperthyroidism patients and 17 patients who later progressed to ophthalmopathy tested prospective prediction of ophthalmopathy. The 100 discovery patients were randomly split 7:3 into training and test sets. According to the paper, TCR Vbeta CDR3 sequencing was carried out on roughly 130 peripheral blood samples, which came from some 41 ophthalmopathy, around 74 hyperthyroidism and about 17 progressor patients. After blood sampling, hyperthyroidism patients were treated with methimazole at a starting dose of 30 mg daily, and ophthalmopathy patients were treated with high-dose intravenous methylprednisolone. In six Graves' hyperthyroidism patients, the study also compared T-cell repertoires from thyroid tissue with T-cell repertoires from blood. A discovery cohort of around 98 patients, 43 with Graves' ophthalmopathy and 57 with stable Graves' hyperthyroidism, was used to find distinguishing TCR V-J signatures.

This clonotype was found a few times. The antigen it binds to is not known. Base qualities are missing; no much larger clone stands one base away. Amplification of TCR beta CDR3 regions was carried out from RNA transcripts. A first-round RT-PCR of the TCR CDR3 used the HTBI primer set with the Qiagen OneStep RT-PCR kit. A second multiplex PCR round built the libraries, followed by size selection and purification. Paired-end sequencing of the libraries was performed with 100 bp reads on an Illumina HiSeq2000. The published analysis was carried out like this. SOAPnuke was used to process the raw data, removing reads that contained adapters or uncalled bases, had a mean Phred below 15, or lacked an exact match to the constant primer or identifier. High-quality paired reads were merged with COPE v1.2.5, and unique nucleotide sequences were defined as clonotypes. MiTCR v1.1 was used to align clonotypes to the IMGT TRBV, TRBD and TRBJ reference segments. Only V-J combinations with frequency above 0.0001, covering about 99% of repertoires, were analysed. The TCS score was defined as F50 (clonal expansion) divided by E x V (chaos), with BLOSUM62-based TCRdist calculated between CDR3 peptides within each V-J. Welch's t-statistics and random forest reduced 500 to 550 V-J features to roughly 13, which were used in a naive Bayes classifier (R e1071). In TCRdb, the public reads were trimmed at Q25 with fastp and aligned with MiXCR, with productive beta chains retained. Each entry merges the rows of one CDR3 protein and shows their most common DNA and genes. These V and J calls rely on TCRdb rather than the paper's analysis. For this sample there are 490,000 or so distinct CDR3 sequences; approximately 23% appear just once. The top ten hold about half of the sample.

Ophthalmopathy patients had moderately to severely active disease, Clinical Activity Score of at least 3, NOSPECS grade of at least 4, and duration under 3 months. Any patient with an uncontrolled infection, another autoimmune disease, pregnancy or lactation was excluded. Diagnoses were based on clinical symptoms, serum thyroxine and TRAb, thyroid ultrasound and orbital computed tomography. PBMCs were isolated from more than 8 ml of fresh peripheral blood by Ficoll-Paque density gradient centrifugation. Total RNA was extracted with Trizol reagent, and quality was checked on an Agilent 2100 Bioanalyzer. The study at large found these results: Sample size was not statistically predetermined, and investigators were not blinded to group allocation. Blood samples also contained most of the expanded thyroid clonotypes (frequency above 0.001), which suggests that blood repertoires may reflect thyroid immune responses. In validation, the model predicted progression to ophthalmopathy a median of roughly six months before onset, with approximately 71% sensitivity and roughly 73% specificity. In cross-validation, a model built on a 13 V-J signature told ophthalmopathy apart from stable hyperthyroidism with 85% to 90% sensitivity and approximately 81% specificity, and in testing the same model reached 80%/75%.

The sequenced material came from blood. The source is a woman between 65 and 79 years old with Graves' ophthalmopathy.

For the CDR3, the sequence is CASSQDHQVGYNEQFF. The nucleotide sequence reads as follows: TGCGCCAGCAGCCAAGATCACCAGGTCGGGTACAATGAGCAGTTCTTC. The sequence is built from TRBV4-3 and TRBJ2-1; there is no confident call for the D gene. V sheds 0 bases and J sheds 4 bases, leaving 13 bases between their ends. The germline V gene provides CDR1 LGHNA and CDR2 YSLEER. The cysteine opens and the phenylalanine closes a CDR3 of 16 amino acids. The CDR3 DNA has 48 bases and is translated from base 1.